The next 13 T cell receptor beta chains were all read from a single sample in a study of technical replicates of blood from a handful of donors. Sequenced by immunoSEQ multiplex PCR; TCRdb stores in-frame clones only, minus some. Among about 62,000 clones listed, roughly 98% were seen once. The specimen was T cells isolated from PBMCs. The receptors shown here come from a human donor in good health.

This clone came up once. The chain uses TRBV10-3 and TRBJ2-2; D perhaps matches TRBD1 (6 bases). CDR3 length: 14 residues. Germline V lookup: CDR1 ENHRY, CDR2 SYGVKD. CDR3 DNA sequence: TGTGCTATGGGGGACAACGCGAACACCGGGGAGCTGTTTTTT. Translated: CAMGDNANTGELFF.

The V call is TRBV7-6, the J call TRBJ1-2, with a weak D call TRBD1 (5 bases). Germline CDR1 SGHVS, CDR2 FNYEAQ. The CDR3 contains 18 residues. The V end was cut by 5 bases, the J end by 6 bases, with 28 bases between. In DNA form, the CDR3 reads TGTGCCAGCAGCCAGGTTGGCGGTGGAGGGACTGGGTCGGATGGCTACACCTTC. It specifies CASSQVGGGGTGSDGYTF.

V is TRBV2 and J is TRBJ2-3, with 9 positions matching TRBD1. The CDR3 covers 13 residues. V was clipped by 6 bases and J by 7 bases; unmatched bases: 5. Germline CDR1 and CDR2: SNHLY and FYNNEI. In nucleotides, the CDR3 is TGTGCCAGCAGGGATACAGGGGGCTATACGCAGTATTTT. Protein sequence: CASRDTGGYTQYF.

The rearrangement joins TRBV29-1 to TRBJ2-2; weak D call: TRBD1 (6 bases). The V and J ends lost 7 bases and 7 bases respectively, with 19 bases between them. The CDR3 is 14 amino acids. Germline CDR1 reads SQVTM; CDR2 reads ANQGSEA. The CDR3 is CSAGETGLGGELFF. For the CDR3, the DNA is TGCAGCGCTGGGGAGACAGGATTGGGCGGGGAGCTGTTTTTT.

Comment on this clone: The DNA is left out, because the CDR3 cannot be placed on it with certainty; the CDR3 is given as TCRdb lists it. V is TRBV5-5 and J is TRBJ1-5; the D call of TRBD1 is as the table states it, not checked on the DNA. The CDR3 has 17 amino acids, counting both end residues. The V gene's germline CDR1 is SGHKS and CDR2 YYEKEE (reference sequence). CDR3 in amino acids: CASSLDLTALHISPSIF.

This chain joins TRBV5-8 and TRBJ1-2; a possible D gene is TRBD1 (5 bases). The germline gives CDR1 SGHTS, CDR2 YDEGEE. The V end was cut by 1 base, the J end by 7 bases, with 17 bases between. This CDR3 comprises 15 residues. CDR3 nucleotides: TGTGCCAGCAGCTTGTTTGTCTGGCAGGGTGGTGGCTACACCTTC. Translated: CASSLFVWQGGGYTF.

The chain uses TRBV18 and TRBJ2-7; 10 bases are shared with TRBD2. CDR1 and CDR2 from the germline V gene are KGHSH and LQKENI. V was clipped by 5 bases and J by 5 bases; unmatched bases: 12. The CDR3 sequence is 16 residues long. The CDR3 loop is CASSVGWLAGDDEQYF. CDR3 coding DNA: TGTGCCAGCTCAGTGGGCTGGCTAGCGGGAGACGACGAGCAGTACTTC.

The rearrangement uses TRBV7-9 and TRBJ2-5; 7 bases map to TRBD1. The CDR3 totals 14 residues. The ends lost 1 base at V and 2 bases at J; junction bases unmatched: 1. In germline, CDR1 is SEHNR, CDR2 FQNEAQ (reference sequence). For the CDR3, the DNA is TGTGCCAGCAGCTTAGAGGGACAGCAAGAGACCCAGTACTTC. Its translation: CASSLEGQQETQYF.

The chain combines TRBV29-1 with TRBJ2-1, with TRBD1 identical over 8 bases. Trimming cost V 7 bases and J 4 bases; bases outside gene matches: 6. Germline CDR1 and CDR2: SQVTM and ANQGSEA. This CDR3 region has 13 residues. The CDR3 DNA is TGCAGCGCGCCGGGACAGGAGTACAATGAGCAGTTCTTC. Protein product: CSAPGQEYNEQFF.

V gene TRBV6-1 combines with J gene TRBJ2-1, with a weak D call TRBD2 (6 bases). Germline V gene lookup returns CDR1 MNHNS and CDR2 SASEGT. V was clipped by 6 bases and J by 9 bases, with 15 bases between them. The CDR3 loop spans 13 amino acids. The CDR3 region has the DNA TGTGCCAGCAGCCTCTCACTAGCAGGTGAGCAGTTCTTC. Translating it yields CASSLSLAGEQFF.

This rearrangement joins TRBV6-5 to TRBJ2-2; 7 nucleotides match TRBD1. V lost 8 bases, J lost 4 bases, and 7 bases stayed unmatched. The CDR3 is 14 residues long. Germline-derived CDR1 and CDR2 are MNHEY and SVGAGI. In DNA form, the CDR3 reads TGTGCCAGCGAGGGGGCAGGGGGCACCGGGGAGCTGTTTTTT. As protein: CASEGAGGTGELFF.

The chain is built from TRBV1 and TRBJ1-5; the table's D call TRBD1 went unverified against the DNA. TRBV1 is an annotated pseudogene. The CDR3 has 17 residues. Written as DNA, the CDR3 is TGCACCAGCAGCCACCGACAGGGACAGGGAGGCAATCAGCCCCAGCATTTT. This sequence encodes CTSSHRQGQGGNQPQHF.

The V call is TRBV5-6, the J call TRBJ1-5; 11 positions agree with TRBD1. V was pared by 2 bases and J by 4 bases, with 2 bases of the junction left unmatched. The CDR3 runs 15 residues. Looked up from germline, CDR1 is SGHDT and CDR2 is YYEEEE. The chain's CDR3 is CASSLWDRGNQPQHF. The CDR3 DNA follows: TGTGCCAGCAGCTTATGGGACAGGGGGAATCAGCCCCAGCATTTT.